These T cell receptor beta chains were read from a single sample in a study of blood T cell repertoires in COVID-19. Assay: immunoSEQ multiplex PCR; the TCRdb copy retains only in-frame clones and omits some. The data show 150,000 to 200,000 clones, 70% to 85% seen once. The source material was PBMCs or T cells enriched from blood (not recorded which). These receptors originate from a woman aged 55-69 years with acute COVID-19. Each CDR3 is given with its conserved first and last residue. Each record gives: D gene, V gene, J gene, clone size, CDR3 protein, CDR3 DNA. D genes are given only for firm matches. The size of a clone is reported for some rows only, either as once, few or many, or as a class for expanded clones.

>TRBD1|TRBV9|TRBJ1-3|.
CASSTGTGASNTIYF
TGTGCCAGCAGCACCGGGACAGGGGCCTCAAACACCATATATTTT
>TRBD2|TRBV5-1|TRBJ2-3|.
CASSSGLAGATDTQYF
TGCGCCAGCAGCTCGGGACTAGCGGGGGCCACAGATACGCAGTATTTT
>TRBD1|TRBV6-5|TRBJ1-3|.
CASSIDRVGNTIYF
TGTGCCAGCAGCATTGACAGGGTTGGAAACACCATATATTTT
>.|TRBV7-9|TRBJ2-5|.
CASSLRQETQYF
TGTGCCAGCAGCTTACGGCAAGAGACCCAGTACTTC
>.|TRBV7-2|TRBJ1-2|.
CASSSSQGYYGYTF
TGTGCCAGCAGCTCGTCGCAGGGATACTATGGCTACACCTTC
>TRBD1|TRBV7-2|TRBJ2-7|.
CASSWDRSYEQYF
TGTGCCAGCAGCTGGGACAGGTCCTACGAGCAGTACTTC
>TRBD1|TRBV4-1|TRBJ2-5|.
CASSQGTGGVETQYF
TGCGCCAGCAGCCAAGGGACAGGGGGTGTAGAGACCCAGTACTTC
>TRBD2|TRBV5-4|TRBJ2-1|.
CASSVGTSGGREQFF
TGTGCCAGCAGCGTGGGGACTAGCGGGGGACGGGAGCAGTTCTTC
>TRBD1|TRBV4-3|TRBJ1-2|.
CASSSSQGPYGYTF
TGCGCCAGCAGCTCATCACAGGGGCCCTATGGCTACACCTTC
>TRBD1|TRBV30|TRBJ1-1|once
CAWILQGAGEAFF
TGTGCCTGGATTCTACAGGGGGCGGGTGAAGCTTTCTTT
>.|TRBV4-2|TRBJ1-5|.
CASSQVQGSNQPQHF
TGTGCCAGCAGCCAAGTACAGGGTAGCAATCAGCCCCAGCATTTT
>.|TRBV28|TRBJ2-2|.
CASSGEAANTGELFF
TGTGCCAGCAGTGGGGAAGCGGCGAACACCGGGGAGCTGTTTTTT
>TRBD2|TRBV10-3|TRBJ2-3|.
CAMSVGLAGNTDTQYF
TGTGCCATGTCGGTAGGACTAGCGGGGAACACAGATACGCAGTATTTT
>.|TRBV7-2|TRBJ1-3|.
CASSPRTSPGNTIYF
TGTGCCAGCAGCCCAAGGACATCTCCGGGAAACACCATATATTTT
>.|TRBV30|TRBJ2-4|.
CAWSGEAKNIQYF
TGTGCCTGGAGCGGGGAAGCCAAAAACATTCAGTACTTC
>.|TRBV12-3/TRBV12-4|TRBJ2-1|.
CASSLSLADEQFF
TGTGCCAGCAGTTTATCACTAGCCGACGAGCAGTTCTTC
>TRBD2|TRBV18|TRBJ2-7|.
CASSPMVAGGLFEQYF
TGTGCCAGCTCACCGATGGTAGCGGGAGGGCTATTCGAGCAGTACTTC
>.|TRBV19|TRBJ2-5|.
CASSPGTARETQYF
TGTGCCAGTAGTCCGGGGACTGCACGCGAGACCCAGTACTTC
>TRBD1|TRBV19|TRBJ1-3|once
CASTPRDRRNTIYF
TGTGCCAGTACCCCCCGGGACAGAAGAAACACCATATATTTT
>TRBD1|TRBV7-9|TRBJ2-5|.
CASSMVQGETQYF
TGTGCCAGCAGCATGGTACAGGGGGAGACCCAGTACTTC
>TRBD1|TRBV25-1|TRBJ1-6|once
CASSSGQGNSPLHF
TGTGCCAGCAGTTCGGGACAGGGGAATTCACCCCTCCACTTT
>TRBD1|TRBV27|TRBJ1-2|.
CASSPSMRTGLDYGYTF
TGTGCCAGCAGCCCCTCGATGAGGACAGGGCTGGACTATGGCTACACCTTC
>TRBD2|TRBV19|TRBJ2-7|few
CASSSSGGRLGEQYF
TGTGCCAGTAGTTCCTCGGGGGGGAGGCTCGGCGAGCAGTACTTC
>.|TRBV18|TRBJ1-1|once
CASSPPRGAGTEAFF
TGTGCCAGCTCACCACCACGGGGGGCGGGGACTGAAGCTTTCTTT
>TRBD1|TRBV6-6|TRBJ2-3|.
CASSPLRDRGLDTQYF
TGTGCCAGCAGTCCGTTGAGGGACAGGGGGCTAGATACGCAGTATTTT
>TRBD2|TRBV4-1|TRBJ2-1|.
CASSHTGGRENNEQFF
TGCGCCAGCAGCCATACTGGCGGGAGGGAGAACAATGAGCAGTTCTTC
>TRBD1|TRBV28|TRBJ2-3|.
CASSPTGGGTGADTQYF
TGTGCCAGCAGTCCTACCGGGGGGGGGACAGGGGCCGATACGCAGTATTTT
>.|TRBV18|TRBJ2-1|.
CASSTEGDSFNEQFF
TGTGCCAGCTCAACGGAAGGGGACTCGTTCAATGAGCAGTTCTTC
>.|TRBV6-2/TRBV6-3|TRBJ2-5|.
CASSYSVGRGSKETQYF
TGTGCCAGCAGTTACTCGGTGGGTAGGGGATCGAAGGAGACCCAGTACTTC
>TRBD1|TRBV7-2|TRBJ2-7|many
CASSLIPWTGARNEQYF
TGTGCCAGCAGCTTAATTCCCTGGACAGGCGCCCGAAACGAGCAGTACTTC
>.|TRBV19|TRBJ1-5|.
CASSPDRNNQPQHF
TGTGCCAGTAGCCCGGACAGAAACAATCAGCCCCAGCATTTT
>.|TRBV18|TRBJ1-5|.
CASSPPEATAQHF
TGTGCCAGCTCACCGCCGGAGGCAACGGCCCAGCATTTT
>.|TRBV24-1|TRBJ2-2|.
CATSHYLGDSGTGELFF
TGTGCCACCAGTCACTATCTGGGTGATTCGGGCACCGGGGAGCTGTTTTTT
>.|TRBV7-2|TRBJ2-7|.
CASSLVGLHEQYF
TGTGCCAGCAGCTTAGTGGGGCTCCACGAGCAGTACTTC
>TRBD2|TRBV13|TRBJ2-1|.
CASSPRTSGGAPNEQFF
TGTGCCAGCAGCCCAAGAACTAGCGGGGGCGCCCCCAATGAGCAGTTCTTC
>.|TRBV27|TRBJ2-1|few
CASSFIEGEQFF
TGTGCCAGCAGTTTCATCGAGGGTGAGCAGTTCTTC
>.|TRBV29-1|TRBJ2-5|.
CSVVPGETQYF
TGCAGCGTTGTACCAGGGGAGACCCAGTACTTC
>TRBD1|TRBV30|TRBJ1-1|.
CAWSRTGADTEAFF
TGTGCCTGGAGTCGGACAGGGGCAGACACTGAAGCTTTCTTT
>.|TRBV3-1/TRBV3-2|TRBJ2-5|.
CASSQDQGPQETQYF
TGTGCCAGCAGCCAAGATCAGGGCCCCCAAGAGACCCAGTACTTC
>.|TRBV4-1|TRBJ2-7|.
CASSQVYRGEQYF
TGCGCCAGCAGCCAAGTCTACCGTGGCGAGCAGTACTTC
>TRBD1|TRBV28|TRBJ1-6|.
CASSFEGGDWNSPLHF
TGTGCCAGCAGTTTTGAAGGGGGCGACTGGAATTCACCCCTCCACTTT
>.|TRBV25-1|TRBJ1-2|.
CASSESGGTHHGYTF
TGTGCCAGCAGTGAATCAGGTGGGACACACCATGGCTACACCTTC
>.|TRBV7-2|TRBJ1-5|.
CASSLTDQPQHF
TGTGCCAGCAGCTTAACAGATCAGCCCCAGCATTTT
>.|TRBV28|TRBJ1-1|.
CASSRGGTEAFF
TGTGCCAGCAGCCGGGGGGGCACTGAAGCTTTCTTT
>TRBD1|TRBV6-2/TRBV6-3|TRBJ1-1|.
CASSSGQDTEAFF
TGTGCCAGCAGTTCAGGACAGGACACTGAAGCTTTCTTT
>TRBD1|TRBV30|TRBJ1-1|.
CAWSDRTGWAAFF
TGTGCCTGGAGTGATAGGACAGGGTGGGCAGCTTTCTTT
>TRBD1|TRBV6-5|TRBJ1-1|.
CASSPGTAMNTEAFF
TGTGCCAGCAGTCCCGGGACAGCCATGAACACTGAAGCTTTCTTT
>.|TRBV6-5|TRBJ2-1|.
CASSSPRQARDEQFF
TGTGCCAGCAGCTCCCCCCGACAGGCCAGGGATGAGCAGTTCTTC
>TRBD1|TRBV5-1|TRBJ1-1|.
CASSTGQRSNTEAFF
TGCGCCAGCAGCACGGGACAGAGGTCGAACACTGAAGCTTTCTTT
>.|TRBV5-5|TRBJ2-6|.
CASSFLPSSGANVLTF
TGTGCCAGCAGCTTCCTCCCGAGCTCTGGGGCCAACGTCCTGACTTTC
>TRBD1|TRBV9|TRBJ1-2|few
CASSGQGAEWAGYTF
TGTGCCAGCAGCGGACAGGGGGCAGAGTGGGCGGGCTACACCTTC
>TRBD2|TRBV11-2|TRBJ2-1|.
CASSSGLAEFF
TGTGCCAGCAGCTCCGGACTAGCGGAGTTCTTC
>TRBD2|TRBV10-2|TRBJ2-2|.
CASSFPGRRGELFF
TGCGCCAGCAGTTTTCCCGGGAGGCGAGGGGAGCTGTTTTTT
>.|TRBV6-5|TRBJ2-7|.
CASRYGQSYEQYF
TGTGCCAGCAGATACGGACAGTCCTACGAGCAGTACTTC
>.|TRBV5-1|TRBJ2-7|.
CASSSHIRDSSYEQYF
TGCGCCAGCAGCTCCCACATCCGGGACTCCTCCTACGAGCAGTACTTC
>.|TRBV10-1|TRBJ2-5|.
CASSDGGAYQETQYF
TGCGCCAGCAGTGACGGCGGGGCCTACCAAGAGACCCAGTACTTC
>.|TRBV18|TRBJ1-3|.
CASSPSTRGTGNTIYF
TGTGCCAGCTCACCGTCGACCCGAGGGACTGGAAACACCATATATTTT